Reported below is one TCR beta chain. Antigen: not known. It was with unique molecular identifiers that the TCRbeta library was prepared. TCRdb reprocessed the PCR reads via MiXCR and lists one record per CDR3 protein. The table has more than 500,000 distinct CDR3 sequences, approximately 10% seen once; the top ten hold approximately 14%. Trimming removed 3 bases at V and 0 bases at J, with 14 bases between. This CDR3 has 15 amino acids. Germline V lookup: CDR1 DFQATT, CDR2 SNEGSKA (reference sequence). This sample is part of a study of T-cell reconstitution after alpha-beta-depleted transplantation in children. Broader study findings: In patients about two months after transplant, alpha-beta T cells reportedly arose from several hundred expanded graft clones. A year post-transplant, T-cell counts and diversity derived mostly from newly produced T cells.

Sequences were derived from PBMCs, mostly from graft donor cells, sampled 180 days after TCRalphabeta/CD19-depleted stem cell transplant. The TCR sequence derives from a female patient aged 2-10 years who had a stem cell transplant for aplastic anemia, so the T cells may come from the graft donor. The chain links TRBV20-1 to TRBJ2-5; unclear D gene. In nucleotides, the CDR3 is TGCAGTGCTAGCCCAGCGCCGAGGTACCAAGAGACCCAGTACTTC. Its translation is CSASPAPRYQETQYF.